These 3 T cell receptor beta chains originate from one sample sequenced in a study of T cell repertoires in cytomegalovirus infection (dated by TCRdb to the late 2010s). Their recognized antigens are unknown. In the paper's terms, the treatment or condition label means: in vitro stimulation with specific CMV peptide epitopes to enrich CMV-specific T cells. Sequencer: Illumina HiSeq 1500. Using fastp trimming at Q25 and MiXCR clonotype assembly, TCRdb reanalyzed the public sequencing data and kept in-frame beta chains. Every entry covers one CDR3 protein and lists the most common genes and DNA from its rows. The sample table contains 700,000 to 950,000 distinct CDR3 sequences; only one count was recorded for over 25% of them. Under 15% of the sample is in the top ten clones. The material sequenced was cultured CD8+ T cells from PBMCs, taken from culture after CMV antigen stimulation. All receptors come from a human donor in good health (CMV status not recorded). Some clones in this sample may be carry-over from other donors' samples.

The rearrangement links TRBV27 to TRBJ2-6, with D tentatively TRBD1 (6 bases). Germline V CDR1 and CDR2: MNHEY, SMNVEV (reference sequence). There are 12 residues in the CDR3. Trimming took 3 bases from V and 15 from J, leaving 12 bases between them. The CDR3 DNA reads as TGTGCCAGCAGTTTTCCAGGGGCAGGCCTGACTTTC. As protein: CASSFPGAGLTF.

V and J are TRBV27 and TRBJ1-6, with a tentative D call TRBD1 (5 bases). This CDR3 region has 17 residues. V was shortened by 2 bases and J by 0 bases, with 11 bases between the two germline ends. Germline V gene data show CDR1 as MNHEY and CDR2 as SMNVEV (reference sequence). The CDR3 coding sequence is TGTGCCAGCAGTTTACCTACAGGAGGCTCCTATAATTCACCCCTCCACTTT. Protein sequence: CASSLPTGGSYNSPLHF.

V and J are TRBV12-3 or TRBV12-4 and TRBJ2-7; 8 bases align to TRBD1. The V segment lost 5 bases and the J segment 6 bases; nucleotides outside the gene matches: 3. The CDR3 has 12 residues. CDR3: CASSITGGEQYV. DNA for the CDR3: TGTGCCAGCAGTATCACAGGGGGCGAGCAGTACGTC.